These 13 T cell receptor beta chains share one sample of origin, sequenced in a study of PD-L1 blockade in urothelial cancer. Only in-frame clones appear in the TCRdb table, and some are missing; sequencing was by immunoSEQ multiplex PCR. This sample has about 110,000 clones, with roughly 90% found just once. This sample's time point: peripheral blood 6 weeks after treatment start. The sequencing used PBMCs, collected around atezolizumab (anti-PD-L1) treatment. The source of these receptors is a man in his sixties with urothelial cancer.

This clone has just a few counts. This chain joins TRBV7-2 and TRBJ1-2, with D possibly matching TRBD1 (5 bases). Germline CDR1 is SGHTA and CDR2 is FQGNSA. The CDR3 extends over 15 amino acids. Trimming removed 3 bases at V and 4 bases at J, with 15 bases between. Written as DNA, the CDR3 is TGTGCCAGCAGCTTGGGGCCACAAGCAGCCTATGGCTACACCTTC. Its protein product is CASSLGPQAAYGYTF. The full variable domain, its missing parts supplied by reference TRBV7-2 and TRBJ1-2, is GAGVSQSPSNKVTEKGKDVELRCDPISGHTALYWYRQSLGQGLEFLIYFQGNSAPDKSGLPSDRFSAERTGGSVSTLTIQRTQQEDSAVYLCASSLGPQAAYGYTFGSGTRLTVV.

The rearrangement uses TRBV4-3 and TRBJ2-3, with D uncertain. Germline V gene lookup returns CDR1 LGHNA and CDR2 YSLEER. CDR3 length: 21 amino acids. The V end was cut by 2 bases, the J end by 3 bases, with 30 bases between. The chain's CDR3 is CASSQRPPGVYGTGPTDTQYF. The CDR3 bases are TGCGCCAGCAGCCAACGTCCTCCTGGAGTCTACGGAACCGGTCCGACAGATACGCAGTATTTT.

The rearrangement uses TRBV18 and TRBJ2-5; the D gene is possibly TRBD2 (5 bases). CDR3 size: 13 residues. V lost 6 bases and J 4 bases, leaving 12 bases between the germline ends. Germline V lookup: CDR1 KGHSH, CDR2 LQKENI. The CDR3 region is CASSSGIRETQYF. For the CDR3, the DNA is TGTGCCAGCTCCTCCGGGATTCGAGAGACCCAGTACTTC.

The chain couples TRBV2 to TRBJ1-4, with 9 bases matching TRBD1. Germline V gene lookup returns CDR1 SNHLY and CDR2 FYNNEI. The trim removed 8 bases at V and 4 bases at J, leaving 5 bases unmatched. The CDR3 is 14 amino acids. The CDR3 region is CASYRDRVNEKLFF. The DNA of the CDR3 is TGTGCCAGCTATAGGGACAGGGTTAATGAAAAACTGTTTTTT. Full variable domain (missing parts from reference TRBV2 and TRBJ1-4): EPEVTQTPSHQVTQMGQEVILRCVPISNHLYFYWYRQILGQKVEFLVSFYNNEISEKSEIFDDQFSVERPDGSNFTLKIRSTKLEDSAMYFCASYRDRVNEKLFFGSGTQLSVL.

The V call is TRBV28, the J call TRBJ2-5; D is perhaps TRBD1 (6 bases). V shed 3 bases and J shed 5 bases, with 16 bases lying between them. The CDR3 spans 15 residues. Germline V gene data show CDR1 as MDHEN and CDR2 as SYDVKM. CDR3 region: CASSLGGQGRETQYF. In DNA form, the CDR3 reads TGTGCCAGCAGTTTGGGCGGGCAGGGGCGGGAGACCCAGTACTTC. Using reference TRBV28 and TRBJ2-5 for the parts outside the CDR3, the full variable domain is DVKVTQSSRYLVKRTGEKVFLECVQDMDHENMFWYRQDPGLGLRLIYFSYDVKMKEKGDIPEGYSVSREKKERFSLILESASTNQTSMYLCASSLGGQGRETQYFGPGTRLLVL.

This clone was seen only once. The chain uses TRBV11-2 and TRBJ1-1; weak D call: TRBD1 (5 bases). This CDR3 has 14 residues. Germline V gives CDR1 SGHAT, CDR2 FQNNGV. The V end was cut by 0 bases, the J end by 1 base, with 6 bases between. CDR3 bases: TGTGCCAGCAGCTTAGACGGACAGAACACTGAAGCTTTCTTT. Translating it yields CASSLDGQNTEAFF.

The chain combines TRBV7-2 with TRBJ2-5; 8 bases fit TRBD1. CDR3 length: 14 amino acids. CDR1 and CDR2 from the germline V gene are SGHTA and FQGNSA. V trimming: 5 bases; J trimming: 1 base; junction bases outside the gene matches: 3. CDR3 DNA: TGTGCCAGCAGCCTTGGGACAGGCCAAGAGACCCAGTACTTC. This sequence encodes CASSLGTGQETQYF.

The genes are TRBV11-2 and TRBJ2-3, with 14 bases lining up with TRBD2. V lost 6 bases to trimming and J lost 0 bases; unmatched junction nucleotides: 5. The V gene's germline CDR1 is SGHAT and CDR2 FQNNGV. This CDR3 has 17 amino acids. The CDR3 sequence: CASRTSGGAASTDTQYF. The CDR3 region has the DNA TGTGCCAGCAGGACTAGCGGGGGGGCCGCTAGCACAGATACGCAGTATTTT.

This rearrangement joins TRBV5-1 to TRBJ2-7, with TRBD2 as a possible D gene (5 bases). The germline V gene has CDR1 SGHRS and CDR2 YFSETQ. This CDR3 is 15 amino acids long. V lost 2 bases and J lost 2, with 14 bases in between. The CDR3: CASSLSALATYEQYF. The CDR3 nucleotides read TGCGCCAGCAGCTTAAGCGCCTTAGCGACCTACGAGCAGTACTTC.

This chain links TRBV6-5 with TRBJ2-5; 8 nucleotides agree with TRBD2. V trimming: 0 bases; J trimming: 2 bases; junction bases outside the gene matches: 5. This CDR3 is built from 16 residues. Germline CDR1 MNHEY, CDR2 SVGAGI. The CDR3 DNA sequence: TGTGCCAGCAGTTACTCGAAGCGGGAGAGACAAGAGACCCAGTACTTC. Translated, it gives CASSYSKRERQETQYF.

The chain joins TRBV14 to TRBJ2-7, with D possibly TRBD2 on 6 matching bases. Per the germline V gene, CDR1 is SGHDN and CDR2 is FVKESK. The germline V and J ends were trimmed by 4 bases and 0 bases, with 22 bases remaining between them. This CDR3 spans 18 amino acids. The CDR3 region is CASSPSRSGLLRSYEQYF. The CDR3 region has the DNA TGTGCCAGCAGCCCAAGCAGATCGGGACTTCTCCGCTCCTACGAGCAGTACTTC.

The chain links TRBV7-2 to TRBJ2-3; no reliable D call. Trimming took off 5 bases at V and 0 bases at J, with 6 bases between the two ends. CDR1 SGHTA and CDR2 FQGNSA come from the germline V gene. The CDR3 is made up of 13 amino acids. CDR3 protein: CASSLGSTDTQYF. In nucleotides, the CDR3 is TGTGCCAGCAGCCTCGGGAGCACAGATACGCAGTATTTT. Supplemented by reference TRBV7-2 and TRBJ2-3, the full variable domain reads GAGVSQSPSNKVTEKGKDVELRCDPISGHTALYWYRQSLGQGLEFLIYFQGNSAPDKSGLPSDRFSAERTGGSVSTLTIQRTQQEDSAVYLCASSLGSTDTQYFGPGTRLTVL.

The genes are TRBV21-1 and TRBJ2-7; TRBD1, the table's D call, was not compared with the DNA. TRBV21-1 is assigned pseudogene status. This CDR3 has 13 residues. CDR3 nucleotide sequence: TGTGCGGTCCGCGGGACAGGGGACCACGAGCAGTACTTC. Translating it yields CAVRGTGDHEQYF.